These T cell receptor beta chains were read from a single sample in a study of response to subunit inactivated influenza vaccine. TCRdb reprocessed the RT-PCR reads with MiXCR, giving one entry per CDR3 protein. Of around 790,000 distinct CDR3 sequences listed, 21% are singletons. Sequencing was performed on PBMCs from blood, taken less than 6 days after vaccination. The receptors come from a man aged 50 to 60 who received an inactivated influenza vaccine. Each CDR3 is given with its conserved first and last residue. The D gene is left open where the match is weak. A clone size is listed for some rows: how often the clone was seen (once, few, many), or a class if it is expanded.

>TRBJ2-7|TRBV2|.|few
TGTGCCAGCAAGTTAGGGACGGGAATTTCCTACGAGCAGTACTTC
CASKLGTGISYEQYF
>TRBJ1-4|TRBV7-9|.|few
TGTGCCAGCAGCTTAGGGTCAGGGACGGAATCGGAAAAACTGTTTTTT
CASSLGSGTESEKLFF
>TRBJ1-6|TRBV7-9|.|.
TGTGCCAGCAGCTTACCAGGATTTGGTTCACCCCTCCACTTT
CASSLPGFGSPLHF
>TRBJ1-3|TRBV6-1|.|.
TGTGCCAGCAGATCCGGGGGGGGCGGATGGGGAAACACCATATATTTT
CASRSGGGGWGNTIYF
>TRBJ2-5|TRBV20-1|TRBD1|.
TGCAGTGCTAGAGCCCCCGACAGGGGCAGAGAGACCCAGTACTTC
CSARAPDRGRETQYF
>TRBJ1-1|TRBV29-1|.|many
TGCAGCGTCAGGGCCCCGCAGGACACTGAAGCTTTCTTT
CSVRAPQDTEAFF
>TRBJ2-3|TRBV6-2/TRBV6-3|.|few
TGTGCCAGCAGACTCGGTGGGAGAGATACGCAGTATTTT
CASRLGGRDTQYF
>TRBJ2-7|TRBV6-1|TRBD2|many
TGTGCCAGCCGGAGCGGGAGGGCCAACGAGCAGTACTTC
CASRSGRANEQYF
>TRBJ2-7|TRBV2|.|.
TGTGCCAGCAGTGAAGGGGCCCGGGGATCCTTCGAGCAGTACTTC
CASSEGARGSFEQYF
>TRBJ2-2|TRBV7-2|.|few
TGTGCCAGCAGCACGAAGGGGGTGTCCACCGGGGAGCTGTTTTTT
CASSTKGVSTGELFF
>TRBJ2-2|TRBV7-9|.|.
TGTGCCAGCAGCTTACGGCCCCGCAGGCGGAACACCGGGGAGCTGTTTTTT
CASSLRPRRRNTGELFF
>TRBJ1-5|TRBV5-1|.|.
TGCGCCAGCAGCTTGGAAATCAATCAGCCCCAGCATTTT
CASSLEINQPQHF
>TRBJ2-5|TRBV29-1|.|few
TGCAGCGTTCAAGCGAAAGTTAAACGTGAGACCCAGTACTTC
CSVQAKVKRETQYF